The T cell receptor (beta chain) under discussion was sequenced for a study of cytomegalovirus exposure and HLA in healthy donors. The CDR3 loop spans 13 amino acids. V was clipped by 5 bases and J by 9 bases, with 12 bases between them. From germline, CDR1 is SGHRS and CDR2 YFSETQ. With 60 Vbeta and 13 Jbeta primers, the PCR was carried out. The data were produced by immunoSEQ multiplex PCR, yet TCRdb's version contains in-frame clones alone and is incomplete. Of about 55,000 clones detected, less than 70% appear once; the ten largest clones hold 12%. The V and J genes are TRBV5-1 and TRBJ1-6, with D uncertain. The sample was PBMCs. This TCR came from a human donor in good health. The CDR3 nucleotides are TGCGCCAGCAGTCTATCGGGGTTTTCACCCCTCCACTTT. This gives the protein CASSLSGFSPLHF.